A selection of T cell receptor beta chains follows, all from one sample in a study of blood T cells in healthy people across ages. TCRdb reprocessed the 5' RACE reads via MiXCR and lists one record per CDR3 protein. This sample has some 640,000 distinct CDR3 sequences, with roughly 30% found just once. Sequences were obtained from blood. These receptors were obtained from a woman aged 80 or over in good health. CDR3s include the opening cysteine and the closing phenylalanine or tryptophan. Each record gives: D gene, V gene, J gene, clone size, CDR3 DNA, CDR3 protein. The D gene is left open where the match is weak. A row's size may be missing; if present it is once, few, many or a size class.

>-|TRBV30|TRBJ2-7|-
TGTGCCTGGAGTGTAGGCAGGGGGGAGGCCCAGTACTTC
CAWSVGRGEAQYF
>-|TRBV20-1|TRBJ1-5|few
TGCAGTGCTAGAGATCGAAGGGGAATACAGCCCCAGCATTTT
CSARDRRGIQPQHF
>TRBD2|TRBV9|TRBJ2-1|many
TGTGCCAGCAGCGTAGGGGCCAGCGGGGGGTACAATGAGCAGTTCTTC
CASSVGASGGYNEQFF
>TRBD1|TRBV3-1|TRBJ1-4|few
TGTGCCAGCAGCCCCCGGACAGGGTTCAATGAAAAACTGTTTTTT
CASSPRTGFNEKLFF
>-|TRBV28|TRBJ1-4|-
TGTGCCAGCAGTTTAATATCAGGGGCCGGTGAAAAACTGTTTTTT
CASSLISGAGEKLFF
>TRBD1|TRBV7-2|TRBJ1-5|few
TGTGCCAGCAGCTTACAAGGGGGCCGGAATCAGCCCCAGCATTTT
CASSLQGGRNQPQHF
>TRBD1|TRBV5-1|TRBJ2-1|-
TGCGCCGGCAGCAGAGGACAGGGGACCCCCTACAATGAGCAGTTCTTC
CAGSRGQGTPYNEQFF
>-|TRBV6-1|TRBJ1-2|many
TGTGCCAGCAGTGAAGCGAGAGGGGAAAGAGGCTACACCTTC
CASSEARGERGYTF
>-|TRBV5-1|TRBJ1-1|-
TGCGCCAGCAAACCCCAGACCGGGGCGACGACTGAAGCTTTCTTT
CASKPQTGATTEAFF
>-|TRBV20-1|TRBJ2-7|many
TGCAGTGCTAGAGATTCCGTCGGGGGTTACTACGAGCAGTACTTC
CSARDSVGGYYEQYF
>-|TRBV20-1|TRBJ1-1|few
TGCAGTGCCTCAGGGGAGAAAGTGAACACTGAAGCTTTCTTT
CSASGEKVNTEAFF
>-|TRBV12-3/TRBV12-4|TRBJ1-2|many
TGTGCCAGCAGTTTTTCGGGGGCGCTTGGCTACACCTTC
CASSFSGALGYTF
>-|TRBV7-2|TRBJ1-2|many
TGTGCCAGCAGCTTAGTCGCGGGGGGAATACAGAACTATGGCTACACCTTC
CASSLVAGGIQNYGYTF
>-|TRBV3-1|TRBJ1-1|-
TGTGCCAGCAGCCAAGTTTCAGCGCCTTTAATGAACACTGAAGCTTTCTTT
CASSQVSAPLMNTEAFF
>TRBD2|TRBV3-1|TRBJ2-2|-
TGTGCCAGCGCCAGGGAAGTCACCGGGGGGGCCACCGGGGAGCTGTTTTTT
CASAREVTGGATGELFF
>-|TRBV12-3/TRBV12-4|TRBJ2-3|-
TGTGCCAGCAGTTTAGGGGGACATCGCGCAGATGCGCAGTATTTT
CASSLGGHRADAQYF
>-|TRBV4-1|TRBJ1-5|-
TGCGCCAGCAGCCAAGATCAGACGGCTGGGCAGCCCCAGCATTTT
CASSQDQTAGQPQHF
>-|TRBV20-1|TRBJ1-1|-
TGCAGTGCTAGAAGCGGAAGGAACACTGAAGCTTTCTTT
CSARSGRNTEAFF